Listed below are T cell receptor beta chains from one sample, sequenced in a study of blood T cells in healthy people across ages. TCRdb re-derived calls from the 5' RACE reads in MiXCR, one entry per CDR3 protein. In the table there are about 680,000 distinct CDR3 sequences, approximately 50% of which are singletons. The sample comprised blood. These receptors were obtained from a woman aged 60-70 years in good health. The CDR3 runs from the conserved cysteine through the conserved F or W. The order of the fields is CDR3 length, V gene, J gene, CDR3 protein.

CDR3 length: 15
V gene: TRBV10-3
J gene: TRBJ1-5
CDR3 protein: CASARDRQPQWPQHF

CDR3 length: 17
V gene: TRBV4-2
J gene: TRBJ2-2
CDR3 protein: CASSQDSRDLNTGELFF

CDR3 length: 14
V gene: TRBV12-3/TRBV12-4
J gene: TRBJ2-4
CDR3 protein: CASTLHEAKNIQYF

CDR3 length: 13
V gene: TRBV29-1
J gene: TRBJ2-1
CDR3 protein: CSVLWSSYNEQFF

CDR3 length: 14
V gene: TRBV27
J gene: TRBJ2-7
CDR3 protein: CASSLSRGAYEQYF

CDR3 length: 14
V gene: TRBV20-1
J gene: TRBJ2-3
CDR3 protein: CSATSGMGADTQYF

CDR3 length: 13
V gene: TRBV11-2
J gene: TRBJ2-5
CDR3 protein: CASSLIVGVEQYF

CDR3 length: 17
V gene: TRBV12-3/TRBV12-4
J gene: TRBJ2-2
CDR3 protein: CASSPNLAGGPRGELFF

CDR3 length: 13
V gene: TRBV10-3
J gene: TRBJ1-1
CDR3 protein: CAIRSAEATEAFF

CDR3 length: 14
V gene: TRBV20-1
J gene: TRBJ2-7
CDR3 protein: CSATRLGVRYEQYF

CDR3 length: 17
V gene: TRBV29-1
J gene: NA
CDR3 protein: CSVELISRSGGYNEQYF

CDR3 length: 15
V gene: TRBV20-1
J gene: TRBJ2-1
CDR3 protein: CSARDDEREGDEQFF

CDR3 length: 16
V gene: TRBV11-2
J gene: TRBJ2-5
CDR3 protein: CASSARIRGFGETQYF

CDR3 length: 14
V gene: TRBV5-5
J gene: TRBJ2-1
CDR3 protein: CASSLAMGNNEQFF

CDR3 length: 17
V gene: TRBV20-1
J gene: TRBJ2-7
CDR3 protein: CSAKYSTSGSKRYEQYF

CDR3 length: 15
V gene: TRBV6-6
J gene: TRBJ2-7
CDR3 protein: CASSYETGTTYEQYF

CDR3 length: 14
V gene: TRBV20-1
J gene: TRBJ2-5
CDR3 protein: CSAERASGKETQYF

CDR3 length: 14
V gene: TRBV18
J gene: TRBJ1-4
CDR3 protein: CASSPPDMKGKLFF

CDR3 length: 14
V gene: TRBV6-1
J gene: TRBJ1-1
CDR3 protein: CASRRTDMNTEAFF

CDR3 length: 18
V gene: TRBV5-5
J gene: TRBJ2-3
CDR3 protein: CASSFRETSGRAADTQYF

CDR3 length: 14
V gene: TRBV4-3
J gene: TRBJ2-7
CDR3 protein: CASSEDRISYEQYF

CDR3 length: 16
V gene: TRBV5-8
J gene: TRBJ2-1
CDR3 protein: CASSLGTSGSGYEQFF

CDR3 length: 15
V gene: TRBV7-9
J gene: TRBJ1-4
CDR3 protein: CASSPSAGAGEKLFF

CDR3 length: 16
V gene: TRBV11-2
J gene: TRBJ2-5
CDR3 protein: CASSSRSGRSQETQYF

CDR3 length: 17
V gene: TRBV4-3
J gene: TRBJ2-3
CDR3 protein: CASSQGGASGSSDTQYF

CDR3 length: 17
V gene: TRBV18
J gene: TRBJ2-1
CDR3 protein: CASSPRIQPTSGNEQFF

CDR3 length: 19
V gene: TRBV28
J gene: NA
CDR3 protein: CASSLPGWGQDQDNYEQYF

CDR3 length: 13
V gene: TRBV11-1
J gene: TRBJ1-6
CDR3 protein: CASSLVADSPLHF

CDR3 length: 11
V gene: TRBV20-1
J gene: TRBJ1-2
CDR3 protein: CSAKTGGGYTF

CDR3 length: 14
V gene: TRBV18
J gene: TRBJ2-1
CDR3 protein: CASSPTLSHNEQFF

CDR3 length: 13
V gene: TRBV9
J gene: TRBJ2-3
CDR3 protein: CASSAPSSDTQYF

CDR3 length: 14
V gene: TRBV27
J gene: TRBJ1-1
CDR3 protein: CATRVGSMNTEAFF

CDR3 length: 13
V gene: TRBV20-1
J gene: NA
CDR3 protein: CSAGQPAKNIQYF

CDR3 length: 13
V gene: TRBV9
J gene: NA
CDR3 protein: CASSVGAEETQYF

CDR3 length: 13
V gene: TRBV5-1
J gene: TRBJ2-7
CDR3 protein: CASRSTGAYEQYF

CDR3 length: 12
V gene: TRBV6-5
J gene: TRBJ2-1
CDR3 protein: CASSRTSGQQFF

CDR3 length: 14
V gene: TRBV20-1
J gene: TRBJ2-5
CDR3 protein: CSARDARGMETQYF

CDR3 length: 16
V gene: TRBV7-9
J gene: TRBJ1-1
CDR3 protein: CASSQWAGGLNTEAFF

CDR3 length: 14
V gene: TRBV3-1
J gene: TRBJ1-2
CDR3 protein: CASSQVTGPYGYTF

CDR3 length: 15
V gene: TRBV13
J gene: TRBJ2-7
CDR3 protein: CASSTTSGRSYEQYF

CDR3 length: 12
V gene: TRBV4-2
J gene: TRBJ2-6
CDR3 protein: CASSQETGGLTF

CDR3 length: 14
V gene: TRBV7-2
J gene: TRBJ1-1
CDR3 protein: CASSLVGAVTEAFF

CDR3 length: 16
V gene: TRBV7-2
J gene: TRBJ1-4
CDR3 protein: CASSLAATATNEKLFF

CDR3 length: 16
V gene: TRBV5-1
J gene: TRBJ2-5
CDR3 protein: CASSLNDARGRETQYF

CDR3 length: 14
V gene: TRBV6-2/TRBV6-3
J gene: TRBJ2-1
CDR3 protein: CASRGWQENNEQFF

CDR3 length: 12
V gene: TRBV9
J gene: TRBJ2-7
CDR3 protein: CASSVENYEQYF

CDR3 length: 15
V gene: TRBV20-1
J gene: TRBJ1-1
CDR3 protein: CSARALQGGNTEAFF

CDR3 length: 15
V gene: TRBV15
J gene: TRBJ2-3
CDR3 protein: CATSRLAQITDTQYF

CDR3 length: 15
V gene: TRBV5-6
J gene: TRBJ2-6
CDR3 protein: CASRNGLEGANVLTF

CDR3 length: 12
V gene: TRBV19
J gene: TRBJ1-1
CDR3 protein: CASSPRTGRAFF

CDR3 length: 15
V gene: TRBV12-3/TRBV12-4
J gene: TRBJ2-7
CDR3 protein: CASSLSREGTYEQYF

CDR3 length: 15
V gene: TRBV20-1
J gene: NA
CDR3 protein: CSARFTGTGVYEQYF

CDR3 length: 13
V gene: TRBV14
J gene: TRBJ1-2
CDR3 protein: CASSVRRNYGYTF

CDR3 length: 15
V gene: TRBV7-7
J gene: TRBJ2-1
CDR3 protein: CASSPNDGSGFEQFF

CDR3 length: 18
V gene: TRBV21-1
J gene: TRBJ2-7
CDR3 protein: CASSNPSPGQGRTYEQYF

CDR3 length: 14
V gene: TRBV28
J gene: TRBJ2-5
CDR3 protein: CASSIAGIQETQYF

CDR3 length: 15
V gene: TRBV7-2
J gene: TRBJ2-7
CDR3 protein: CASNPGLAGAGEQYF

CDR3 length: 13
V gene: TRBV29-1
J gene: TRBJ1-1
CDR3 protein: CSVGGSVNTEAFF

CDR3 length: 17
V gene: TRBV7-3
J gene: TRBJ1-1
CDR3 protein: CASSATVKGDRSTEAFF

CDR3 length: 15
V gene: TRBV5-1
J gene: TRBJ1-6
CDR3 protein: CASSLEIQGNSPLHF